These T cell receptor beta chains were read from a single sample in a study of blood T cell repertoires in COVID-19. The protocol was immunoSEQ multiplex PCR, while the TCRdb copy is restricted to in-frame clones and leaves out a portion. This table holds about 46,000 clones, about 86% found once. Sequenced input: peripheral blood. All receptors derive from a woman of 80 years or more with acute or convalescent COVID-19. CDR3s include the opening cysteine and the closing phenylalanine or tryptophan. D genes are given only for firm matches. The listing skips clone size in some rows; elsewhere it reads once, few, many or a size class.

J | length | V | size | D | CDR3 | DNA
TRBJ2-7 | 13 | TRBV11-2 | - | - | CASSAPGIHEQYF | TGTGCCAGCAGCGCCCCCGGTATCCACGAGCAGTACTTC
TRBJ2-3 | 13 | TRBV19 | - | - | CASNARGTDTQYF | TGTGCCAGTAATGCTCGCGGCACAGATACGCAGTATTTT
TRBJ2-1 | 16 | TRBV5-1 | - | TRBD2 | CASSPRTSGGDNEQFF | TGCGCCAGCAGCCCAAGGACTAGCGGGGGGGACAATGAGCAGTTCTTC
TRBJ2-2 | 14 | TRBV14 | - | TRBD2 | CASSRTSVTGELFF | TGTGCCAGCAGCCGGACTAGCGTCACCGGGGAGCTGTTTTTT
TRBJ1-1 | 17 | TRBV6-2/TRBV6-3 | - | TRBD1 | CASSPSGYGTGEFRAFF | TGTGCCAGCAGCCCTTCCGGGTATGGGACAGGGGAATTCAGAGCTTTCTTT
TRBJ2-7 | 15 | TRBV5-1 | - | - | CASSLAGAGAYEQYF | TGCGCCAGCAGCTTGGCCGGGGCAGGGGCCTACGAGCAGTACTTC
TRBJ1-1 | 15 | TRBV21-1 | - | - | CASSRTGAGNTEAFF | TGTGCCAGCAGCAGGACAGGGGCCGGGAACACTGAAGCTTTCTTT
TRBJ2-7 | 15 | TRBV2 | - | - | CASSKGPPRVYEQYF | TGTGCCAGCAGTAAAGGACCCCCTCGGGTATACGAGCAGTACTTC
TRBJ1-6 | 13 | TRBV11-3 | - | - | CASSLGADSPLHF | TGTGCCAGCAGCTTAGGGGCCGATTCACCCCTCCACTTT
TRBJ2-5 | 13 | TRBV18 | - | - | CASSLQVQETQYF | TGTGCCAGCTCACTACAGGTACAAGAGACCCAGTACTTC
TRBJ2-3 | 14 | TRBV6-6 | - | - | CASWTFGETDTQYF | TGTGCCAGCTGGACTTTCGGCGAGACAGATACGCAGTATTTT
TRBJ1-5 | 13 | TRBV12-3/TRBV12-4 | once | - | CASSAGRNQPQHF | TGTGCCAGCAGTGCAGGGCGCAATCAGCCCCAGCATTTT
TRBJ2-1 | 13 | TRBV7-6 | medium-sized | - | CASSLEGAREQFF | TGTGCCAGCAGCTTAGAAGGGGCGCGTGAGCAGTTCTTC
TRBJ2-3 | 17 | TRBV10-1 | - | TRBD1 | CASSDGTGGLGTDTQYF | TGCGCCAGCAGTGACGGGACAGGGGGCTTAGGAACAGATACGCAGTATTTT
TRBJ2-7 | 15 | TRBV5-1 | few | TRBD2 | CASSRLAGGTYEQYF | TGCGCCAGCAGCCGACTAGCGGGGGGTACCTACGAGCAGTACTTC
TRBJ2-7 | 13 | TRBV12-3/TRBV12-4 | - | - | CASSLDSYYEQYF | TGTGCCAGCAGTTTAGATAGTTATTACGAGCAGTACTTC
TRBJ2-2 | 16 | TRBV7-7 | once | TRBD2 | CASSPLAGGGTGELFF | TGTGCTAGCAGCCCGCTAGCGGGGGGGGGCACCGGGGAGCTGTTTTTT
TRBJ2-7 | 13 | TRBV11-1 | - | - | CASSLKSGDEQYF | TGTGCCAGCAGCTTAAAGTCGGGGGACGAGCAGTACTTC
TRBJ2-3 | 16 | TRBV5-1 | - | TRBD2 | CASKPGTRGAADTQYF | TGCGCCAGCAAACCCGGGACTAGGGGAGCCGCGGATACGCAGTATTTT
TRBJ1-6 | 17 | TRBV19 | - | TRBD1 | CASSIGLGQGAGSPLHF | TGTGCCAGTAGTATTGGATTGGGACAGGGGGCCGGTTCACCCCTCCACTTT
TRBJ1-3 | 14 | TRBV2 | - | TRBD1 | CASSLTGYGNTIYF | TGTGCCAGCAGTCTGACAGGGTACGGAAACACCATATATTTT
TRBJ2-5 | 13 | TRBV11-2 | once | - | CASSLDGLETQYF | TGTGCCAGCAGCTTAGACGGTTTGGAGACCCAGTACTTC